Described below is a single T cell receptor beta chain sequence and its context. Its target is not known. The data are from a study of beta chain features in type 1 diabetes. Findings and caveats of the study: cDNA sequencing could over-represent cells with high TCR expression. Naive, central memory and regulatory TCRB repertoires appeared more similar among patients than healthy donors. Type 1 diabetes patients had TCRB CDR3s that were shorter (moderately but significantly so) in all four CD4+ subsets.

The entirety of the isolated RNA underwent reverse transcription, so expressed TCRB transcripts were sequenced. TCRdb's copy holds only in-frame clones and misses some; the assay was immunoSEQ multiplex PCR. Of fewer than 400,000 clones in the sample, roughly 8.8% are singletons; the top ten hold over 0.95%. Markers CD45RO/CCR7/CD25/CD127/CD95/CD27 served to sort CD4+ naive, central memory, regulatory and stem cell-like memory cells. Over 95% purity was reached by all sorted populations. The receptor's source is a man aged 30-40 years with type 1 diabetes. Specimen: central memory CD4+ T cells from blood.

DNA of the CDR3: TGTGCCAGTACCAACCGGCCTCTAGCGGGTGCCACAGATACGCAGTATTTT. It yields the protein CASTNRPLAGATDTQYF. The chain uses TRBV19 and TRBJ2-3; TRBD2 matches 8 bases. CDR3 length equals 17 residues. Trimming removed 7 bases from V and 2 bases from J; junction bases left unmatched: 14. The germline gives CDR1 LNHDA, CDR2 SQIVND (reference sequence). Supplemented by reference TRBV19 and TRBJ2-3, the full variable domain reads DGGITQSPKYLFRKEGQNVTLSCEQNLNHDAMYWYRQDPGQGLRLIYYSQIVNDFQKGDIAEGYSVSREKKESFPLTVTSAQKNPTAFYLCASTNRPLAGATDTQYFGPGTRLTVL.